This record concerns one TCR beta chain sequence. The target antigen is unknown. TCRdb keeps only in-frame clones here, not all; method: immunoSEQ multiplex PCR. Here the sample spans about 100,000 clones, 87% being singletons. This sample is part of a study of graft-versus-host responses after intestinal transplantation. This TCR derives from a human donor who was the organ donor for an intestinal transplant. Here the sequenced sample was unstimulated CD4+ T cells sorted from spleen or lymph node cells, taken before transplant.

The CDR3 sequence is CASSPRRLALYEQYF. The CDR3 coding sequence is TGTGCCAGCAGTCCCAGGAGGCTAGCACTCTACGAGCAGTACTTC. V usage is TRBV7-8 and J usage is TRBJ2-5; TRBD2 might be the D (5 bases). The J call could be wrong; TRBJ2-7 is a better fit for the DNA end. Germline V gene sequence: CDR1 SGHVS, CDR2 FQNEAQ. This CDR3 contains 15 residues.